The clone carrying this T cell receptor beta chain showed up just a few times. As yet, its antigen is unknown. These data are taken from a study of T-cell memory formation after mild COVID-19. Turning to the study itself: Each donor largely had its own TCR clusters. General observations from the study: Pre-infection memory showed some responding clones, and this suggested that cross-reactive memory joined.

The CDR3 covers 15 residues. Germline values: CDR1 DFQATT, CDR2 SNEGSKA (reference sequence). The V gene end was trimmed by 5 bases and the J gene end by 4 bases; junction bases not matched to a gene: 5. In TCRdb, the 5' RACE reads were re-called with MiXCR into one record per CDR3 protein. The table includes about 190,000 distinct CDR3 sequences, around 25% detected once. Sequenced sample: PBMCs or a T cell subset sorted from them (not recorded which). The chain couples TRBV20-1 to TRBJ2-1; TRBD2 matches at 13 bases. The TCR comes from an adult woman who had mild COVID-19 (a few samples of this study predate the infection). Cell type and time point are not known. CDR3 residues: CSALRTSGGYNEQFF. The DNA of the CDR3 is TGCAGTGCTCTTAGGACTAGCGGGGGTTACAATGAGCAGTTCTTC.